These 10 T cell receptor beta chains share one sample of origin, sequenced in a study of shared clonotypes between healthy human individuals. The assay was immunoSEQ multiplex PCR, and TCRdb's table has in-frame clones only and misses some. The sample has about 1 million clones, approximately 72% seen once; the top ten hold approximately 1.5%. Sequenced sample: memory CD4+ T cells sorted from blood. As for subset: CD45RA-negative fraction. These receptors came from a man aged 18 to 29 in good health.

The CDR3 bases are TGTGCCAGCAGTCCGGGACAGGAGGCGTACGAGCAGTACTTC. This sequence encodes CASSPGQEAYEQYF. V and J are TRBV11-2 and TRBJ2-7; 8 nucleotides match TRBD1. The V and J ends lost 6 bases and 4 bases, in that order; junction bases with no gene match: 8. Per germline, CDR1 SGHAT and CDR2 FQNNGV. The CDR3 has 14 residues. The full variable domain, rest sourced from reference TRBV11-2 and TRBJ2-7, is EAGVAQSPRYKIIEKRQSVAFWCNPISGHATLYWYQQILGQGPKLLIQFQNNGVVDDSQLPKDRFSAERLKGVDSTLKIQPAKLEDSAVYLCASSPGQEAYEQYFGPGTRLTVT.

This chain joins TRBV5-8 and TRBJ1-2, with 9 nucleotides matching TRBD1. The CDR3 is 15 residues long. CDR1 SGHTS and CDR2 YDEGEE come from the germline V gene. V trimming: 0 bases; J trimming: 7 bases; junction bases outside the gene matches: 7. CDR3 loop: CASSLGDRVASGYTF. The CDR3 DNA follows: TGTGCCAGCAGCTTGGGGGACAGGGTGGCGTCTGGCTACACCTTC. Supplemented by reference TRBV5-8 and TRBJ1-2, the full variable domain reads EAGVTQSPTHLIKTRGQQATLRCSPISGHTSVYWYQQALGLGLQFLLWYDEGEERNRGNFPPRFSGRQFPNYSSELNVNALELEDSALYLCASSLGDRVASGYTFGSGTRLTVV.

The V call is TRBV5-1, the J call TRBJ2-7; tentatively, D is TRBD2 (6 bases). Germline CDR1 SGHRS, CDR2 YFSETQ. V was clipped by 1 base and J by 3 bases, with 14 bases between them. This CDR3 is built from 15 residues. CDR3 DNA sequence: TGCGCCAGCAGCTTGAGGGTCGGGGGAAGCTACGAGCAGTACTTC. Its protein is CASSLRVGGSYEQYF.

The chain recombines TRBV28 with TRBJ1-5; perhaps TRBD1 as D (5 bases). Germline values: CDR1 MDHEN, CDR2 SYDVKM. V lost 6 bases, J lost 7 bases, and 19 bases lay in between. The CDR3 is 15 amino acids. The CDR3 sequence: CASRAGGGGGQPQHF. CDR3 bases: TGTGCCAGCAGGGCTGGGGGGGGAGGAGGCCAGCCCCAGCATTTT.

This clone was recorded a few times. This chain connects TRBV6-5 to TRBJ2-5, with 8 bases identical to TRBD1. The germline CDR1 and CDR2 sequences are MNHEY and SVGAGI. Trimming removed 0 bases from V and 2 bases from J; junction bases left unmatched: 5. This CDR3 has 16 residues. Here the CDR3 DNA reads TGTGCCAGCAGTTACTCGTACGGGACAGGTCAAGAGACCCAGTACTTC. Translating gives CASSYSYGTGQETQYF.

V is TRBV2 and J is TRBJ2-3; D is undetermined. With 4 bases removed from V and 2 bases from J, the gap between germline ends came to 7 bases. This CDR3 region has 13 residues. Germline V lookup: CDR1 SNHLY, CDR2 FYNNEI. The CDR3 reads CASSGRATDTQYF. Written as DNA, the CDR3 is TGTGCCAGCAGTGGTCGAGCCACAGATACGCAGTATTTT.

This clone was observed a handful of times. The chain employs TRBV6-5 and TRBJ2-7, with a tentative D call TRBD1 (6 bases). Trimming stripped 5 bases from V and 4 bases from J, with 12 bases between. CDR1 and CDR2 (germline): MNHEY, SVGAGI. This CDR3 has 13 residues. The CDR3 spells CASSLTGSYEQYF. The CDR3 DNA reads TGTGCCAGCAGTCTTACAGGGAGTTACGAGCAGTACTTC.

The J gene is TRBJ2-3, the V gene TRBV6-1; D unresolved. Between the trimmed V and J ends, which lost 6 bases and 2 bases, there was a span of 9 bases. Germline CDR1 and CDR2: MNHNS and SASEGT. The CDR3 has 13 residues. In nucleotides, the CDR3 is TGTGCCAGCAGCACCCCCATCACAGATACGCAGTATTTT. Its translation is CASSTPITDTQYF.

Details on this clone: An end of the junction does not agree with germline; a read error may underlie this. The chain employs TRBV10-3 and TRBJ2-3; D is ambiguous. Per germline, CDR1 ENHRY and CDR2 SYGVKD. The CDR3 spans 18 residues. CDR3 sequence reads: CAISQSNVIGISQDTQYF. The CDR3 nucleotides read TGTGCCATCAGTCAGTCGAATGTAATTGGGATTAGCCAAGATACGCAGTATTTT.

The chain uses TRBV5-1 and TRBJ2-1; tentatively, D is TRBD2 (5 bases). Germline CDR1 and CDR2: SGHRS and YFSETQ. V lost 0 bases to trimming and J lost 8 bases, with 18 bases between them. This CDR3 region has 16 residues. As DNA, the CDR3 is TGCGCCAGCAGCTTGGGAGACATACAGCGGAGCGATGAGCAGTTCTTC. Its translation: CASSLGDIQRSDEQFF.